This TCR beta chain was recorded in a study of cytomegalovirus exposure and HLA in healthy donors. For the study at large: From roughly 180 million T cells, an earlier analysis saw 110 million or so unique TCR beta sequences. Study results and caveats: Clonal expansion, a later analysis showed, was greater in HLA-associated TCR beta chains than in equally common others. In an earlier analysis, about 87% or about 30%: the productive usage of most TCR beta V segments. A later analysis reportedly identified an Asian-associated ancestry cluster as carrying fewer N-insertions than the approximately 710-donor mean.

This PCR relied on a set of 60 Vbeta primers and 13 Jbeta primers. TCRdb keeps only in-frame clones here, not all; method: immunoSEQ multiplex PCR. The data contain some 140,000 clones, around 77% of them singletons. In the case of this clone: What it binds is unknown.

CDR1 MNHNS and CDR2 SASEGT come from the germline V gene. V lost 4 bases, J lost 0 bases, and 15 bases lay in between. The CDR3 has 16 amino acids. Sequencing input: PBMCs. The sequence was collected from a young man in good health and CMV-seronegative. The V call is TRBV6-1, the J call TRBJ1-2; no clear D. This CDR3 reads CASSGTDEQANYGYTF. CDR3 in DNA: TGTGCCAGCAGTGGAACTGACGAGCAGGCTAACTATGGCTACACCTTC.